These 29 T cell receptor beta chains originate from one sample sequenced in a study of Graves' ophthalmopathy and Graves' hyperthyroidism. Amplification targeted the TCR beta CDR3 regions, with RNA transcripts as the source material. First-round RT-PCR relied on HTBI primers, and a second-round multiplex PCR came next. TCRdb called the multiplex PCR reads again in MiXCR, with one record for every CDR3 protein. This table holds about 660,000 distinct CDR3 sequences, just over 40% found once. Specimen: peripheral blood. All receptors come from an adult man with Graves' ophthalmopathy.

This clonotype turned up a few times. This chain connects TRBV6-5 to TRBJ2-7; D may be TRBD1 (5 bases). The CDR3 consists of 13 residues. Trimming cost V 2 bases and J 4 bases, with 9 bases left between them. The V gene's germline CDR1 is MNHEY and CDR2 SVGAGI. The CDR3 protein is CASSYATAYEQYF. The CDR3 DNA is TGTGCCAGCAGTTACGCGACAGCTTACGAGCAGTACTTC.

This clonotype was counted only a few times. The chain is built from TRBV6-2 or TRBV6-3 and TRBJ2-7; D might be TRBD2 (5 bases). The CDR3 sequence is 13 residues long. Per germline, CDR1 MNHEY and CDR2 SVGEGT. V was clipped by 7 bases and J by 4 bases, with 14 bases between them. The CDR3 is CASTSPGMYEQYF. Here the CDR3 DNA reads TGTGCCAGCACTTCCCCCGGGATGTACGAGCAGTACTTC.

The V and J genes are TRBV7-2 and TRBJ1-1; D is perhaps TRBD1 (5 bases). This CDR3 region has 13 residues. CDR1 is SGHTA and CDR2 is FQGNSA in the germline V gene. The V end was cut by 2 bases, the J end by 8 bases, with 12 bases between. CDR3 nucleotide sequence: TGTGCCAGCAGCTTATGGGGGACTCCAGAAGCTTTCTTT. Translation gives CASSLWGTPEAFF.

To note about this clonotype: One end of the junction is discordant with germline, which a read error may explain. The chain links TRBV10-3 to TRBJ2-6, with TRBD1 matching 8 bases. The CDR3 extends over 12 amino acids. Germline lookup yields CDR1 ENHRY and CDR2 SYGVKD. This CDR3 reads CAIWDSQGTGAF. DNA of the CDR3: TGTGCCATCTGGGACAGCCAAGGGACAGGAGCTTTC.

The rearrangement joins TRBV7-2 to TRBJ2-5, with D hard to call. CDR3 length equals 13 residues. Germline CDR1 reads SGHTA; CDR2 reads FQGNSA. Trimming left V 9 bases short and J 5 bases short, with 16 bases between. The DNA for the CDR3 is TGTGCCAGTAGTATAGGTGTTGGGGAGACCCAGTACTTC. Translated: CASSIGVGETQYF.

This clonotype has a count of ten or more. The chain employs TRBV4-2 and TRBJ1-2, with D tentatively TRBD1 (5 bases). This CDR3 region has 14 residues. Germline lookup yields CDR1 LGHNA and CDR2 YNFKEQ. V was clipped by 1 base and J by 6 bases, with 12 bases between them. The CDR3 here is CASSQAPRVNGYTF. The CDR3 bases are TGTGCCAGCAGCCAAGCTCCCAGGGTAAATGGCTACACCTTC.

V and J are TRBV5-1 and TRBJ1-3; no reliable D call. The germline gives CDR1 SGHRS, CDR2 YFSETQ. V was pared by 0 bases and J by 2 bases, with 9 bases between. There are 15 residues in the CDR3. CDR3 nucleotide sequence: TGCGCCAGCAGCTTGGAAGGCCAAGCTGGAAACACCATATATTTT. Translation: CASSLEGQAGNTIYF.

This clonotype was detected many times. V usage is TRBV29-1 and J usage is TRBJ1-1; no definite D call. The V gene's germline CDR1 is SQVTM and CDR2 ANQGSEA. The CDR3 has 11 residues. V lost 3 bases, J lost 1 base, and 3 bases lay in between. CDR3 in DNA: TGCAGCGTTGAGGGGAACACTGAAGCTTTCTTT. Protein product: CSVEGNTEAFF.

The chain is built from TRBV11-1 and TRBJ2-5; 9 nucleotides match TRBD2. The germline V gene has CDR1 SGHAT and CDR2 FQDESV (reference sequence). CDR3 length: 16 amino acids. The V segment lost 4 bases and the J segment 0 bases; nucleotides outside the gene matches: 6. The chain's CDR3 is CASSSRAGGHQETQYF. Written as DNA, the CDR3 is TGTGCCAGCAGCTCCCGGGCGGGGGGGCACCAAGAGACCCAGTACTTC.

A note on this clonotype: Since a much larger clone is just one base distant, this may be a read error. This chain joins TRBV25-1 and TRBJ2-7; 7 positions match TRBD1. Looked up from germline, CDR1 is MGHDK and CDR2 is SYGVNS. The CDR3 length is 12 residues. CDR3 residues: CRARQGAYEQYF. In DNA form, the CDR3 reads TGCCGTGCAAGACAGGGCGCCTACGAGCAGTACTTC.

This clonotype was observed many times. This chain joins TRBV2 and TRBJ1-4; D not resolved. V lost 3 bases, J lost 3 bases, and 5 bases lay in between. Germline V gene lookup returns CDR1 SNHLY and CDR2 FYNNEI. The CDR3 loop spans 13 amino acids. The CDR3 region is CASSDGANEKLFF. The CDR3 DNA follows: TGTGCCAGCAGTGATGGAGCTAATGAAAAACTGTTTTTT. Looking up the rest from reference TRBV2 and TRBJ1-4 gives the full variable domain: EPEVTQTPSHQVTQMGQEVILRCVPISNHLYFYWYRQILGQKVEFLVSFYNNEISEKSEIFDDQFSVERPDGSNFTLKIRSTKLEDSAMYFCASSDGANEKLFFGSGTQLSVL.

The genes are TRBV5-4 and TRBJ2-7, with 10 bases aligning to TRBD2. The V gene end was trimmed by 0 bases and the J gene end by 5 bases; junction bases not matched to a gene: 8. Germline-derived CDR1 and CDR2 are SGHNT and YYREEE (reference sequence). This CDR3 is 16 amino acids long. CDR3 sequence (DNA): TGTGCCAGCAGCTTGGTTCTAGCGGGAGTTATGCACGAGCAGTACTTC. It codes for CASSLVLAGVMHEQYF.

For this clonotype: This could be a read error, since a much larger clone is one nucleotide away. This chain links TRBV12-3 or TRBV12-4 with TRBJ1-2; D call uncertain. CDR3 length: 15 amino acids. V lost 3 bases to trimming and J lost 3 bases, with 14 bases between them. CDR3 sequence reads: CASSLRQDPYYGYTF. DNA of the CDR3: TGTGCCAGCAGTTTGAGGCAGGATCCTTACTATGGCTACACCTTC.

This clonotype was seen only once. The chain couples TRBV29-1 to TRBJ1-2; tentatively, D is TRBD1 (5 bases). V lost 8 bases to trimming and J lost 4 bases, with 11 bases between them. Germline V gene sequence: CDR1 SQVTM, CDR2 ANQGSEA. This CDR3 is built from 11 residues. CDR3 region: CSSLGPYGYTF. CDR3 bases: TGCAGCAGTTTGGGACCCTATGGCTACACCTTC.

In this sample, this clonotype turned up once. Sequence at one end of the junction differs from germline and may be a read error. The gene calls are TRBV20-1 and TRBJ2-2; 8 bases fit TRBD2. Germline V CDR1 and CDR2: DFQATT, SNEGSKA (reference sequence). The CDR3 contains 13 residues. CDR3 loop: CSASGRDTGELYF. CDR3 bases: TGCAGTGCTAGCGGGAGGGACACCGGGGAGCTGTACTTC.

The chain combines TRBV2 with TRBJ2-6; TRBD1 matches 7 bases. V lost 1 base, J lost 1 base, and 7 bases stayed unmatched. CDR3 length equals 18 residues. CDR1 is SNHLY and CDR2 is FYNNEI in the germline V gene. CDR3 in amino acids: CASSEETNRGSGANVLTF. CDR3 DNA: TGTGCCAGCAGTGAAGAGACCAACAGGGGATCTGGGGCCAACGTCCTGACTTTC.

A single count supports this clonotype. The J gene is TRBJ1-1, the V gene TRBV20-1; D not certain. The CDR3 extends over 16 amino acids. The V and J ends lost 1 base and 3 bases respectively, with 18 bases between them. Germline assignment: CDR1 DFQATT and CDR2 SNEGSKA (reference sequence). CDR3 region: CSARALAGSGDTEAFF. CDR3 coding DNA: TGCAGTGCTAGAGCTTTAGCCGGGTCGGGTGACACTGAAGCTTTCTTT.

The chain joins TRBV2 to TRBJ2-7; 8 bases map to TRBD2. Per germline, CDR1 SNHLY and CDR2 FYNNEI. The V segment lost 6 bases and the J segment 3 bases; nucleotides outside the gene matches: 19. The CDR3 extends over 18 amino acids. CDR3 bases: TGTGCCAGCAGGAGCCTGGGACTAGGCGTTATCGGTATCTACGAGCAGTACTTC. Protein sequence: CASRSLGLGVIGIYEQYF. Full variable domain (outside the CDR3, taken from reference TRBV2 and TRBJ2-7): EPEVTQTPSHQVTQMGQEVILRCVPISNHLYFYWYRQILGQKVEFLVSFYNNEISEKSEIFDDQFSVERPDGSNFTLKIRSTKLEDSAMYFCASRSLGLGVIGIYEQYFGPGTRLTVT.

The CDR3 nucleotides read TGCAGCGTTGGGGGGGTGAGGGCCTCAGGCTACACCTTC. This translates into CSVGGVRASGYTF. V is TRBV29-1 and J is TRBJ1-2; possible D gene TRBD1, 5 bases. Trimming left V 4 bases short and J 8 bases short, with 17 bases between. The germline V gene encodes CDR1 SQVTM and CDR2 ANQGSEA. The CDR3 totals 13 residues.

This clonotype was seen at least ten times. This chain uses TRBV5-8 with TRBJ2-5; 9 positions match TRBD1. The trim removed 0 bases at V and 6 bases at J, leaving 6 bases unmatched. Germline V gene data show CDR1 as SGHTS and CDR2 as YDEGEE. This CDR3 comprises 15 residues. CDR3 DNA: TGTGCCAGCAGCTTGGCGGTGGACAGGGGAAAGACCCAGTACTTC. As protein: CASSLAVDRGKTQYF.

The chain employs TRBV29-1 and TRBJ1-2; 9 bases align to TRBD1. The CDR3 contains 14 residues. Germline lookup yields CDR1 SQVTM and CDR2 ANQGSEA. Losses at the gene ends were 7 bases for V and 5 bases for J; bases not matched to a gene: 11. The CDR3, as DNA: TGCAGCGCCACGGACGGGACAGGGCGGTATGGCTACACCTTC. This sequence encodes CSATDGTGRYGYTF.

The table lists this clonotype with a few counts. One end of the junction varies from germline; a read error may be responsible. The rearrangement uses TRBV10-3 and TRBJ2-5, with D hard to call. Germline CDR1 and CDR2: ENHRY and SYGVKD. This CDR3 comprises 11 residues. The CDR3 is CASSQSGTQYF. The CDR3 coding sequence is TGTGCCAGCAGTCAAAGTGGGACCCAGTACTTC.

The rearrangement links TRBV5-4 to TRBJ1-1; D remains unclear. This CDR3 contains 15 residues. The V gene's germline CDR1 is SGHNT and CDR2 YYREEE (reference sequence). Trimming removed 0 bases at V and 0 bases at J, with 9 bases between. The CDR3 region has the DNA TGTGCCAGCAGCTTGGCCATCGGCCTGAACACTGAAGCTTTCTTT. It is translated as CASSLAIGLNTEAFF.

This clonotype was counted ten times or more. The CDR3 region is CASSRQENQPQHF. The CDR3 DNA is TGTGCCAGCAGTCGACAGGAGAATCAGCCCCAGCATTTT. The chain recombines TRBV7-9 with TRBJ1-5; possible D gene TRBD1, 6 bases. CDR1 is SEHNR, CDR2 FQNEAQ, per germline (reference sequence). Trimming stripped 6 bases from V and 4 bases from J, with 10 bases between. The CDR3 extends over 13 amino acids.

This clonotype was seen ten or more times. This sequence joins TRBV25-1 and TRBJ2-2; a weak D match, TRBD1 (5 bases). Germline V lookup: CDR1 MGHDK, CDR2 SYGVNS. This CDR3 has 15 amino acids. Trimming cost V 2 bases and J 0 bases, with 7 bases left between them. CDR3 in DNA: TGTGCCAGCAGTGAACCAGGGTCGAACACCGGGGAGCTGTTTTTT. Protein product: CASSEPGSNTGELFF.

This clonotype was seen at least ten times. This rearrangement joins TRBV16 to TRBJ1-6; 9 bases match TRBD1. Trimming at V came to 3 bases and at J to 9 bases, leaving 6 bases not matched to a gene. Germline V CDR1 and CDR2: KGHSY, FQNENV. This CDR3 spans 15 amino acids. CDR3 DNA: TGTGCCAGCAGCCAGGGACAGGGCTGGGGTTCACCCCTCCACTTT. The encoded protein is CASSQGQGWGSPLHF.

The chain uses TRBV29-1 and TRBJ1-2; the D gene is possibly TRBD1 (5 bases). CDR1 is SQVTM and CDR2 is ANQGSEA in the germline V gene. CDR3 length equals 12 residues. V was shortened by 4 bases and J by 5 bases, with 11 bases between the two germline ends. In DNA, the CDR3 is TGCAGCGTTGGGGGCGTCGTGTATGGCTACACCTTC. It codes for CSVGGVVYGYTF.

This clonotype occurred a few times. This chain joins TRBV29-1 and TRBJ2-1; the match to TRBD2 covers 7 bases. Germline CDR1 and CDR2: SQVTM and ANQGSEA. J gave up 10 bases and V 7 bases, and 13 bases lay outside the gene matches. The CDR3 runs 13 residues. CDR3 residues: CSAPGLRVGEQFF. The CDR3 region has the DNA TGCAGCGCACCGGGACTACGGGTCGGCGAGCAGTTCTTC.

In nucleotides, the CDR3 is TGTGCCAGCAGCCAAGAAGTGGCGGACGCCCAAGTCACTGAAGCTTTCTTT. It encodes CASSQEVADAQVTEAFF. The chain joins TRBV11-3 to TRBJ1-1; D uncertain. CDR1 is SGHNT, CDR2 YENEEA, per germline. This CDR3 has 17 residues. V lost 5 bases and J lost 4, with 23 bases in between.